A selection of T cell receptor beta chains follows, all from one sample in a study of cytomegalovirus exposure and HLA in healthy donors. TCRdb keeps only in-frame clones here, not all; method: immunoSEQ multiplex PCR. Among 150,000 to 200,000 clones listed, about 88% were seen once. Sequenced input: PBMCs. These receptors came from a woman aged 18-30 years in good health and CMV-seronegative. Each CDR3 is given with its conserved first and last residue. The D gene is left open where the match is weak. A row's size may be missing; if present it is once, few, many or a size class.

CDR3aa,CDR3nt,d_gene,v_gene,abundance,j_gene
CASQTGVLNTEAFF,TGTGCCAGCCAAACAGGGGTACTGAACACTGAAGCTTTCTTT,TRBD1,TRBV5-6,NA,TRBJ1-1
CASQGPGGEQYF,TGTGCCAGTCAGGGGCCGGGGGGGGAGCAGTACTTC,TRBD2,TRBV15,NA,TRBJ2-7
CASSLDDRVSNQPQHF,TGTGCCAGCAGCCTGGACGACAGGGTGAGCAATCAGCCCCAGCATTTT,TRBD1,TRBV9,NA,TRBJ1-5
CASSLTETQPQHF,TGTGCCAGCAGCTTAACAGAGACTCAGCCCCAGCATTTT,NA,TRBV7-8,NA,TRBJ1-5
CASSAQGGKGSPLHF,TGTGCCAGCAGCGCCCAGGGAGGGAAGGGTTCACCCCTCCACTTT,NA,TRBV9,NA,TRBJ1-6
CASSLFRGRDTQYF,TGTGCCAGCAGCTTATTCAGGGGAAGGGACACGCAGTATTTT,NA,TRBV7-6,NA,TRBJ2-3
CASSPVLGNTEAFF,TGTGCCAGCAGCCCGGTCCTTGGGAACACTGAAGCTTTCTTT,NA,TRBV7-2,few,TRBJ1-1
CASSQNRGPNTEAFF,TGTGCCAGCTCTCAAAACAGGGGACCGAACACTGAAGCTTTCTTT,TRBD1,TRBV18,NA,TRBJ1-1
CAISESGAGGEQYF,TGTGCCATCAGTGAGTCTGGGGCAGGGGGCGAGCAGTACTTC,TRBD1,TRBV10-3,NA,TRBJ2-7
CASSDRVDEQFF,TGTGCCAGTAGTGACAGGGTGGATGAGCAGTTCTTC,TRBD1,TRBV19,NA,TRBJ2-1
CASSGPGTSGGETQYF,TGTGCCAGCAGCGGCCCGGGGACTAGCGGGGGAGAGACCCAGTACTTC,TRBD2,TRBV11-3,NA,TRBJ2-5
CASTPLAGLETQYF,TGTGCCAGCACACCCCTAGCGGGTTTAGAGACCCAGTACTTC,TRBD2,TRBV6-5,NA,TRBJ2-5
CASSLISGGELFF,TGTGCCAGCAGCTTAATCAGCGGCGGGGAGCTGTTTTTT,NA,TRBV7-9,NA,TRBJ2-2